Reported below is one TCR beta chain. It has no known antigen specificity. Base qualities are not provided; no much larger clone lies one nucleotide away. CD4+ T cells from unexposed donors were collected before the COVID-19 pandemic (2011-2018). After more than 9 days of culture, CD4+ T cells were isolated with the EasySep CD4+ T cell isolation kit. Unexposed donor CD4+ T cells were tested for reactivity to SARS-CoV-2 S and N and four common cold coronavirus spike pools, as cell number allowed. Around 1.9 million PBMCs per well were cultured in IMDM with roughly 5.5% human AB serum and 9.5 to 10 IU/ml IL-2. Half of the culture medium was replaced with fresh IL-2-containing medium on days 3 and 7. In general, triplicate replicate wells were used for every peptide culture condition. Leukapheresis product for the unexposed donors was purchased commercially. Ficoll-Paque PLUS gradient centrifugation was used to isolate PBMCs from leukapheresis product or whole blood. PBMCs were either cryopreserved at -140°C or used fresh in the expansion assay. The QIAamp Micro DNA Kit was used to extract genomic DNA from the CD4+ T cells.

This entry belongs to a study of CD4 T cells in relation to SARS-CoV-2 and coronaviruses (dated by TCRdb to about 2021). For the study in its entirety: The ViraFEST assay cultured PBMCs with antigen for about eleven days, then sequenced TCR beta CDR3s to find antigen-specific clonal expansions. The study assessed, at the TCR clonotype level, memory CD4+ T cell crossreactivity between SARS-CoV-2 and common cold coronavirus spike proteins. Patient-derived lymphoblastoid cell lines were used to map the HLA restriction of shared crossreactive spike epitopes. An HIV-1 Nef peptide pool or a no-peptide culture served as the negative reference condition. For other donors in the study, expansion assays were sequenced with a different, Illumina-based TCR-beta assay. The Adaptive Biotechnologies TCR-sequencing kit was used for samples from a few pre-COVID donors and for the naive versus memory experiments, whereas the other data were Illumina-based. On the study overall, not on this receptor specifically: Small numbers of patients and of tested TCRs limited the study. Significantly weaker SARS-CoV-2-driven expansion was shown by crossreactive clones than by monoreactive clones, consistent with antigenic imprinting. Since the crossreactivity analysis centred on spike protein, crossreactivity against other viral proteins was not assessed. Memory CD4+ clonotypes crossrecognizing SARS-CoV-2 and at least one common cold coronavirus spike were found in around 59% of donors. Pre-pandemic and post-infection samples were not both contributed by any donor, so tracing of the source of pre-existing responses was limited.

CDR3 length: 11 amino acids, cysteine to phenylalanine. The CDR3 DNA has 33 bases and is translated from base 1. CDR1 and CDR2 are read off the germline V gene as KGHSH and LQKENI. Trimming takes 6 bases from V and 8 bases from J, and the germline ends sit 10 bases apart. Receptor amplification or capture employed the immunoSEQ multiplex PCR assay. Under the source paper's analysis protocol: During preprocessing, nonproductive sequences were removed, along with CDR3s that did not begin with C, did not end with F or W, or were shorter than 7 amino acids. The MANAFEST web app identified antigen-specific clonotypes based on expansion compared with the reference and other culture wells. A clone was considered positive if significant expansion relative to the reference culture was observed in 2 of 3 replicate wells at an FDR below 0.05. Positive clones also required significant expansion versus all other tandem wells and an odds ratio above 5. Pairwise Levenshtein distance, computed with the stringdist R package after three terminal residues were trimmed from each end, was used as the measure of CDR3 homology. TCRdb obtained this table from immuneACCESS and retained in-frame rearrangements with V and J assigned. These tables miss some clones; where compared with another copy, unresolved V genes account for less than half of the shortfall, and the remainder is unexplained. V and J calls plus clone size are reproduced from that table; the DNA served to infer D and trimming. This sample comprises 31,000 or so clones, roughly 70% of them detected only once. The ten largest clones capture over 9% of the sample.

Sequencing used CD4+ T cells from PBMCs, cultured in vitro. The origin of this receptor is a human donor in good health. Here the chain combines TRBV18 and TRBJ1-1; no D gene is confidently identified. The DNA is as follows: TGTGCCAGCTCGCTCAGCCTAGAAGCTTTCTTT. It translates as CASSLSLEAFF.